This passage covers 27 T cell receptor beta chains from one sample sequenced in a study of blood T cells in healthy people across ages. Through a sample-barcoded 5' primer and a J-beta primer mix, a second PCR was run for about 6 to 11 cycles. Using its own MiXCR run on the 5' RACE reads, TCRdb lists one record per CDR3 protein. Altogether about 620,000 distinct CDR3 sequences are present, approximately 21% being singletons, with the ten largest covering under 4%. Source material: blood. These receptors all come from a man in his 70s in good health.

The chain couples TRBV28 to TRBJ2-5, with a tentative D call TRBD2 (5 bases). The germline gives CDR1 MDHEN, CDR2 SYDVKM. Deletions cut 4 bases from V and 3 bases from J, with 18 bases between. This CDR3 has 16 residues. In DNA form, the CDR3 reads TGTGCCAGCAGTTCCCCCGCGATGGACGGGGAAGAGACCCAGTACTTC. Translated: CASSSPAMDGEETQYF.

This clonotype was detected once. The chain is built from TRBV15 and TRBJ2-5; 7 bases line up with TRBD2. In germline, CDR1 is LNHNV, CDR2 YYDKDF (reference sequence). Trimming removed 0 bases from V and 3 bases from J; junction bases left unmatched: 7. This CDR3 is 16 amino acids long. CDR3 sequence reads: CATSRDRGTTKETQYF. The CDR3 DNA is TGTGCCACCAGCAGAGATCGCGGGACTACAAAAGAGACCCAGTACTTC.

This clonotype was seen many times. CDR3 sequence (DNA): TGTGCCAGCAGTTTTGAGGGGGAGGGCCTGGAGACCCAGTACTTC. Translated, it gives CASSFEGEGLETQYF. The chain is built from TRBV28 and TRBJ2-5, with a tentative D call TRBD2 (7 bases). This CDR3 is built from 15 residues. Germline V gene sequence: CDR1 MDHEN, CDR2 SYDVKM. The V and J ends lost 3 bases and 5 bases respectively, with 16 bases between them. The variable domain in full, completed from reference TRBV28 and TRBJ2-5, reads DVKVTQSSRYLVKRTGEKVFLECVQDMDHENMFWYRQDPGLGLRLIYFSYDVKMKEKGDIPEGYSVSREKKERFSLILESASTNQTSMYLCASSFEGEGLETQYFGPGTRLLVL.

This clonotype was observed a single time. The chain couples TRBV6-4 to TRBJ2-3; 14 nucleotides line up with TRBD2. CDR1 and CDR2 from the germline V gene are MRHNA and SNTAGT. The CDR3 is made up of 16 amino acids. Trimming cost V 3 bases and J 3 bases; bases outside gene matches: 2. The CDR3 protein is CASSETSGRATDTQYF. The CDR3 coding sequence is TGTGCCAGCAGTGAGACTAGCGGGAGGGCAACAGATACGCAGTATTTT.

The chain has TRBV4-1 and TRBJ2-2, with D possibly matching TRBD2 (6 bases). Germline CDR1 MGHRA, CDR2 YSYEKL. The CDR3 runs 16 residues. V lost 2 bases and J lost 4, with 14 bases in between. CDR3 residues: CASSQLAGRATGELFF. The DNA of the CDR3 is TGCGCCAGCAGCCAATTGGCGGGACGGGCCACCGGGGAGCTGTTTTTT.

This clonotype was found many times. The chain employs TRBV7-6 and TRBJ2-1; TRBD1 matches 11 bases. In germline, CDR1 is SGHVS, CDR2 FNYEAQ. The CDR3 consists of 13 residues. The ends lost 5 bases at V and 8 bases at J; junction bases unmatched: 2. CDR3 nucleotide sequence: TGTGCCAGCAGCCGGGACAGGGGGGATGAGCAGTTCTTC. This encodes CASSRDRGDEQFF.

This clonotype was seen only once. The J gene is TRBJ2-7, the V gene TRBV7-6, with 13 bases fitting TRBD2. Germline V lookup: CDR1 SGHVS, CDR2 FNYEAQ. CDR3 size: 15 residues. The V and J ends lost 5 bases and 2 bases, in that order; junction bases with no gene match: 3. The DNA for the CDR3 is TGTGCCAGCAGCGAAACTAGCGGGAGGGCCTACGAGCAGTACTTC. It encodes CASSETSGRAYEQYF.

This clonotype came up a few times. The chain recombines TRBV25-1 with TRBJ1-4, with TRBD1 matching 8 bases. This CDR3 has 14 amino acids. V trimming: 1 base; J trimming: 13 bases; junction bases outside the gene matches: 8. The V gene's germline CDR1 is MGHDK and CDR2 SYGVNS. The CDR3 DNA reads TGTGCCAGCAGTGAATCCAGGGGGCTTATTAGACTGTTTTTT. Translating it yields CASSESRGLIRLFF.

This clonotype occurred many times. The chain carries TRBV6-6 and TRBJ2-2; D remains ambiguous. V was trimmed by 0 bases and J by 5 bases, leaving 4 bases between them. The CDR3 loop spans 13 amino acids. CDR1 and CDR2 (germline): MNHNY, SVGAGI (reference sequence). The CDR3 DNA reads as TGTGCCAGCAGTTACTCGACAACCGGGGAGCTGTTTTTT. Encoded protein: CASSYSTTGELFF.

This clonotype was observed at least ten times. The chain is built from TRBV6-2 or TRBV6-3 and TRBJ2-1; D gene unclear. The CDR3 is 17 amino acids. Trimming cost V 2 bases and J 2 bases, with 16 bases left between them. CDR1 is MNHEY and CDR2 is SVGEGT in the germline V gene. CDR3: CASSYAKGDWAYNEQFF. CDR3 DNA: TGTGCCAGCAGTTACGCGAAGGGTGATTGGGCCTACAATGAGCAGTTCTTC.

This clonotype was seen a handful of times. The chain uses TRBV3-1 and TRBJ2-7; 10 bases align to TRBD2. Germline CDR1 LGHDT, CDR2 YNNKEL (reference sequence). The ends lost 3 bases at V and 2 bases at J; junction bases unmatched: 4. The CDR3 loop spans 15 amino acids. As DNA, the CDR3 is TGTGCCAGCAGCCACTCCGGGACTAGCGCCTACGAGCAGTACTTC. Translated, it gives CASSHSGTSAYEQYF.

The chain uses TRBV5-5 and TRBJ2-6, with D perhaps matching TRBD1 or TRBD2 (5 bases each). V lost 4 bases and J 4 bases, leaving 15 bases between the germline ends. The CDR3 runs to 16 residues. Germline V gene data show CDR1 as SGHKS and CDR2 as YYEKEE (reference sequence). The CDR3 loop is CASSPGRFTGANVLTF. The CDR3 nucleotides are TGTGCCAGCAGCCCGGGACGTTTCACCGGGGCCAACGTCCTGACTTTC.

The chain employs TRBV29-1 and TRBJ2-7; D tentatively fits TRBD1 or TRBD2 (5 bases each). The CDR3 is 14 residues long. Germline V CDR1 and CDR2: SQVTM, ANQGSEA. The V gene lost 5 bases and the J gene lost 5 bases, with 19 bases spanning the gap. The CDR3 here is CSVQKAGPRDEQYF. CDR3 DNA sequence: TGCAGCGTTCAGAAGGCAGGGCCGCGGGACGAGCAGTACTTC.

The chain recombines TRBV2 with TRBJ2-5, with TRBD2 matching 14 bases. The J call may be mistaken, given a closer DNA end match to TRBJ2-1. The germline V gene encodes CDR1 SNHLY and CDR2 FYNNEI. This CDR3 region has 16 residues. CDR3: CASSRSGLAGVNEQFF. The CDR3 coding sequence is TGTGCCAGCAGCCGCTCGGGACTAGCGGGAGTCAATGAGCAGTTCTTC.

Turning to this clonotype: The CDR3 carries no conserved terminal phenylalanine or tryptophan, so it likely arises from a read error. This rearrangement joins TRBV27 to TRBJ1-5; 8 nucleotides match TRBD1. Germline V gives CDR1 MNHEY, CDR2 SMNVEV (reference sequence). Trimming took 8 bases from V and 7 from J; bases not matched to a gene: 7. The CDR3 is 13 residues long. CDR3 bases: TGTGCCAGCGGACAGGGAATTTACCAGCCCCAGCATCTT. Translation: CASGQGIYQPQHL.

Only a few counts were recorded for this clonotype. This chain uses TRBV7-8 with TRBJ2-1, with TRBD1 matching 7 bases. With V trimmed by 5 bases and J by 4 bases, 11 bases remained unmatched. The CDR3 spans 16 residues. From germline, CDR1 is SGHVS and CDR2 FQNEAQ. CDR3: CASSPRVRDSYNEQFF. CDR3 in DNA: TGTGCCAGCAGCCCTAGGGTTAGGGACAGTTACAATGAGCAGTTCTTC.

The rearrangement uses TRBV12-3 or TRBV12-4 and TRBJ1-1; 7 nucleotides align to TRBD1. This CDR3 region has 14 residues. V lost 6 bases to trimming and J lost 4 bases; unmatched junction nucleotides: 8. The CDR3 is CASSLETGPTEAFF. In DNA, the CDR3 is TGTGCCAGCAGCCTCGAGACAGGGCCCACTGAAGCTTTCTTT.

This clonotype came up many times. The CDR3 reads CASSQSAGTTETQYF. CDR3 DNA: TGTGCCAGCAGCCAATCAGCCGGGACAACTGAGACCCAGTACTTC. The chain is built from TRBV4-2 and TRBJ2-5; D might be TRBD1 (6 bases). The CDR3 totals 15 residues. Trimming stripped 2 bases from V and 5 bases from J, with 15 bases between. CDR1 is LGHNA, CDR2 YNFKEQ, per germline.

This clonotype was recorded at least ten times. This rearrangement joins TRBV4-1 to TRBJ2-5, with a tentative D call TRBD2 (6 bases). CDR1 MGHRA and CDR2 YSYEKL come from the germline V gene. V was cut by 4 bases and J by 3 bases, with 9 bases left in between. This CDR3 has 13 amino acids. The chain's CDR3 is CASSRSGEETQYF. The DNA for the CDR3 is TGCGCCAGCAGCCGGTCGGGAGAAGAGACCCAGTACTTC.

The chain has TRBV28 and TRBJ2-7; a possible D gene is TRBD1 (6 bases). Per the germline V gene, CDR1 is MDHEN and CDR2 is SYDVKM. The V and J ends lost 2 bases and 6 bases respectively, with 14 bases between them. The CDR3 length is 14 residues. CDR3 sequence: CASSLPHRVLEQYF. In nucleotides, the CDR3 is TGTGCCAGCAGTTTACCCCACAGGGTACTCGAGCAGTACTTC. Complete variable domain (other parts from reference TRBV28 and TRBJ2-7): DVKVTQSSRYLVKRTGEKVFLECVQDMDHENMFWYRQDPGLGLRLIYFSYDVKMKEKGDIPEGYSVSREKKERFSLILESASTNQTSMYLCASSLPHRVLEQYFGPGTRLTVT.

The chain recombines TRBV19 with TRBJ2-1; D uncertain. The CDR3 is made up of 13 amino acids. Germline values: CDR1 LNHDA, CDR2 SQIVND (reference sequence). V gave up 3 bases and J gave up 2 bases, with 5 bases separating them. CDR3 loop: CASSIGPYNEQFF. CDR3 DNA sequence: TGTGCCAGTAGTATCGGGCCCTACAATGAGCAGTTCTTC.

The chain couples TRBV20-1 to TRBJ2-1; 8 nucleotides line up with TRBD2. The length of the CDR3 is 16 residues. Germline CDR1 reads DFQATT; CDR2 reads SNEGSKA (reference sequence). Trimming at V came to 3 bases and at J to 0 bases, leaving 7 bases not matched to a gene. DNA of the CDR3: TGCAGTGCTAGGGCCCCCACTAGCGGCTCCTACAATGAGCAGTTCTTC. Protein product: CSARAPTSGSYNEQFF.

In its sample, this clonotype was seen a few times. This sequence joins TRBV12-3 or TRBV12-4 and TRBJ1-4, with 7 bases fitting TRBD1. The ends lost 6 bases at V and 9 bases at J; junction bases unmatched: 10. The CDR3 loop spans 14 amino acids. DNA of the CDR3: TGTGCCAGCAGCCCAGGGGGGGGAGGTAAAAAACTGTTTTTT. It is translated as CASSPGGGGKKLFF.

Only a few counts were recorded for this clonotype. The chain joins TRBV4-1 to TRBJ2-1; 9 nucleotides match TRBD1. The end of the DNA aligns better with TRBJ2-7, so the J call may be wrong. Germline V gene lookup returns CDR1 MGHRA and CDR2 YSYEKL. CDR3 size: 16 residues. The CDR3 loop is CASSQDSWTGAYEQYF. The CDR3 DNA sequence: TGCGCCAGCAGCCAAGATTCTTGGACAGGGGCCTACGAGCAGTACTTC.

The V gene is TRBV24-1, the J gene TRBJ1-1; 9 bases are shared with TRBD1. The CDR3 has 15 amino acids. V lost 4 bases and J lost 4; bases outside the gene matches: 6. Germline CDR1 and CDR2: KGHDR and SFDVKD. CDR3 in amino acids: CATSDPGQGTTEAFF. The CDR3 DNA reads as TGTGCCACCAGTGACCCGGGACAGGGAACCACTGAAGCTTTCTTT.

V gene TRBV20-1 combines with J gene TRBJ2-7; D call uncertain. The CDR3 consists of 14 residues. Germline CDR1 DFQATT, CDR2 SNEGSKA (reference sequence). Trimming removed 0 bases at V and 0 bases at J, with 9 bases between. The CDR3 sequence is CSARDRTASYEQYF. CDR3 sequence (DNA): TGCAGTGCTAGAGACAGGACGGCCTCCTACGAGCAGTACTTC.

The chain joins TRBV20-1 to TRBJ2-5; D perhaps matches TRBD1 (6 bases). Trimming took off 3 bases at V and 0 bases at J, with 8 bases between the two ends. Germline V gene data show CDR1 as DFQATT and CDR2 as SNEGSKA (reference sequence). The CDR3 runs 13 residues. DNA for the CDR3: TGCAGTGCTAGTAGGACAGACCAAGAGACCCAGTACTTC. It codes for CSASRTDQETQYF.